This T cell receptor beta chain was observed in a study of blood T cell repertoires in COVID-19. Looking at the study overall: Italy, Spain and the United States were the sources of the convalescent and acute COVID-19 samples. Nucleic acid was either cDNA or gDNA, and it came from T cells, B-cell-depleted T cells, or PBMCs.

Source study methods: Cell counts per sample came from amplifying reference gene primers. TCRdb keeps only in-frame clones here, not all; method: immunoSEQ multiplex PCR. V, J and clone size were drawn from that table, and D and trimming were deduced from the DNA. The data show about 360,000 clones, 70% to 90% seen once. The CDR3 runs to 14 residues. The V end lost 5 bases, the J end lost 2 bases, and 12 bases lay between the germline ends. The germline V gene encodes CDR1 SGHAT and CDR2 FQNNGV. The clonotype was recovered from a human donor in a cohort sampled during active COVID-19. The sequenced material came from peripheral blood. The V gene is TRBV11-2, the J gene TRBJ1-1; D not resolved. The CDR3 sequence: CASSQTSVNTEAFF. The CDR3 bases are TGTGCCAGCAGCCAGACATCCGTCAACACTGAAGCTTTCTTT. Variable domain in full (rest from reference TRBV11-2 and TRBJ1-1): EAGVAQSPRYKIIEKRQSVAFWCNPISGHATLYWYQQILGQGPKLLIQFQNNGVVDDSQLPKDRFSAERLKGVDSTLKIQPAKLEDSAVYLCASSQTSVNTEAFFGQGTRLTVV.